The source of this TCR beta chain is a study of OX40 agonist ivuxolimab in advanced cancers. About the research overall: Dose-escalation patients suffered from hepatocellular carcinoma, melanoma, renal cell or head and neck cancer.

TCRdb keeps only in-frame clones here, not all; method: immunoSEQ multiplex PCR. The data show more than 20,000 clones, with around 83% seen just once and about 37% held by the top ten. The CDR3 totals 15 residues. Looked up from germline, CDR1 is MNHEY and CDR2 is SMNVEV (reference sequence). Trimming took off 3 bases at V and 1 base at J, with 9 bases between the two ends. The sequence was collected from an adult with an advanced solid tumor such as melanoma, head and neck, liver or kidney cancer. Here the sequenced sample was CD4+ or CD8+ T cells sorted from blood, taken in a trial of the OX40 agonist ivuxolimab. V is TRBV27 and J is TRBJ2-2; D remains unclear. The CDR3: CASSFEAKNTGELFF. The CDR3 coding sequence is TGTGCCAGCAGTTTCGAGGCGAAGAACACCGGGGAGCTGTTTTTT.